The entry below gives a single T cell receptor (beta chain) sequence along with its context. Its antigen is undetermined. These data are taken from a study of CD8+CD57+ T cells in acquired aplastic anemia. Study as a whole: The average for DNA from sorted CD4+ and CD8+ cells was roughly 3 ug.

The CDR3 is made up of 16 amino acids. J lost 8 bases, V lost 5 bases, and 11 bases had no gene match. TCR beta VDJ and CDR3 profiling used genomic DNA as template. One entry per CDR3 protein, called by TCRdb with MiXCR from the reads. The sample consists of roughly 180,000 distinct CDR3 sequences, 48% of them appearing once. Study-wide findings and caveats: Patients and healthy controls showed no significant CD8+ Simpson's diversity difference. Under 35 was the count of CD8+ CDR3 sequences that patients shared with controls.

CD8+CD57+ cell expansion had been shown by flow cytometry in patients chosen for sequencing. The chain employs TRBV12-3 or TRBV12-4 and TRBJ2-1; 11 bases are a match to TRBD2. The sequence came from a human donor with aplastic anemia. Source material: sorted CD4+, CD8+, or CD8+CD57+ T cells (not recorded which) from PBMCs. The CDR3 DNA reads as TGTGCCAGCAGTGAAACTAGCGGGGGTCGAGGGGATGAGCAGTTCTTC. It is translated as CASSETSGGRGDEQFF.